The 21 T cell receptor beta chains in this list originate from one sample, sequenced in a study of T cell changes during pregnancy in multiple sclerosis. TCRdb keeps only in-frame clones here, not all; method: immunoSEQ multiplex PCR. The sample holds 40,000 to 55,000 clones, under 90% seen once. Sequencing used peripheral blood, obtained in the second trimester of pregnancy. Source of these receptors: a female donor in good health, enrolled as a control in a pregnancy study.

The chain links TRBV1 to TRBJ2-2; TRBD2, the D gene given by the table, was not confirmed from the DNA. TRBV1 is given as a pseudogene. CDR3 length equals 18 residues. CDR3 sequence reads: CTSSQDGASGWDTGELFF. The CDR3 region has the DNA TGCACCAGCAGCCAAGACGGCGCTAGCGGGTGGGACACCGGGGAGCTGTTTTTT.

The CDR3 coding sequence is TGTGCCAGCAGTGAGACGGGGGACCCTAATCAGCCCCAGCATTTT. It specifies CASSETGDPNQPQHF. This chain connects TRBV9 to TRBJ1-5; D possibly corresponds to TRBD1 (5 bases). The CDR3 has 15 residues. The ends were cut back, 5 bases at V and 4 bases at J, with 16 bases in the middle. CDR1 and CDR2 from the germline V gene are SGDLS and YYNGEE.

The rearrangement links TRBV11-2 to TRBJ1-2; TRBD1 might be the D (5 bases). Deletions cut 10 bases from V and 4 bases from J, with 19 bases between. CDR1 and CDR2 from the germline V gene are SGHAT and FQNNGV. The CDR3 runs to 14 residues. Here the CDR3 DNA reads TGTGCCACCCGACGTATGCAGGGAGGCTATGGCTACACCTTC. Its protein product is CATRRMQGGYGYTF.

V usage is TRBV18 and J usage is TRBJ1-2, with a possible D match to TRBD1 (5 bases). In germline, CDR1 is KGHSH, CDR2 LQKENI. V was shortened by 3 bases and J by 7 bases, with 9 bases between the two germline ends. The CDR3 loop spans 12 amino acids. CDR3 in amino acids: CASSPGGGGYTF. CDR3 bases: TGTGCCAGCTCACCGGGCGGGGGTGGCTACACCTTC.

This clone was recorded only once. The rearrangement links TRBV11-3 to TRBJ1-1, with D maybe TRBD1 (5 bases). The ends were cut back, 1 base at V and 10 bases at J, with 13 bases in the middle. This CDR3 contains 13 residues. Germline V lookup: CDR1 SGHNT, CDR2 YENEEA. In nucleotides, the CDR3 is TGTGCCAGCAGCTTAGGCAGGGCGGGGGGAGCTTTCTTT. It yields the protein CASSLGRAGGAFF. Filled out from reference TRBV11-3 and TRBJ1-1, the complete variable domain reads EAGVVQSPRYKIIEKKQPVAFWCNPISGHNTLYWYLQNLGQGPELLIRYENEEAVDDSQLPKDRFSAERLKGVDSTLKIQPAELGDSAVYLCASSLGRAGGAFFGQGTRLTVV.

This rearrangement joins TRBV30 to TRBJ1-4; 9 bases match TRBD1. CDR1 GTSNPN and CDR2 SVGIG come from the germline V gene (reference sequence). The length of the CDR3 is 14 residues. The V segment lost 7 bases and the J segment 8 bases; nucleotides outside the gene matches: 11. Here the CDR3 reads CASLNRGRREKLFF. Here the CDR3 DNA reads TGTGCCTCGCTCAACAGGGGGCGAAGAGAAAAACTGTTTTTT. Full variable domain (rest looked up from reference TRBV30 and TRBJ1-4): SQTIHQWPATLVQPVGSPLSLECTVEGTSNPNLYWYRQAAGRGLQLLFYSVGIGQISSEVPQNLSASRPQDRQFILSSKKLLLSDSGFYLCASLNRGRREKLFFGSGTQLSVL.

V usage is TRBV7-9 and J usage is TRBJ2-1, with 8 bases lining up with TRBD2. This CDR3 is built from 15 residues. Germline CDR1 SEHNR, CDR2 FQNEAQ (reference sequence). Losses at the gene ends were 2 bases for V and 6 bases for J; bases not matched to a gene: 6. The CDR3 loop reads CASSLMSGSGNEQFF. The CDR3 nucleotides are TGTGCCAGCAGCTTAATGAGCGGGAGTGGCAATGAGCAGTTCTTC. Using reference TRBV7-9 and TRBJ2-1 for the parts outside the CDR3, the full variable domain is DTGVSQNPRHKITKRGQNVTFRCDPISEHNRLYWYRQTLGQGPEFLTYFQNEAQLEKSRLLSDRFSAERPKGSFSTLEIQRTEQGDSAMYLCASSLMSGSGNEQFFGPGTRLTVL.

The chain recombines TRBV6-5 with TRBJ2-1; D may be TRBD1 (6 bases). The germline V gene encodes CDR1 MNHEY and CDR2 SVGAGI. This CDR3 spans 14 amino acids. The V end was cut by 6 bases, the J end by 6 bases, with 15 bases between. The CDR3 loop reads CASRSDRTSNEQFF. CDR3 coding DNA: TGTGCCAGCAGATCTGACAGGACCAGCAATGAGCAGTTCTTC.

The rearrangement links TRBV6-6 to TRBJ1-2; TRBD1 matches at 8 bases. CDR1 and CDR2 from the germline V gene are MNHNY and SVGAGI (reference sequence). Trimming cost V 1 base and J 2 bases; bases outside gene matches: 6. CDR3 length equals 16 residues. Written as DNA, the CDR3 is TGTGCCAGCAGTTACTGGGCGGGACAGGAGAACTATGGCTACACCTTC. Translating it yields CASSYWAGQENYGYTF.

The chain joins TRBV10-2 to TRBJ1-4, with D possibly matching TRBD1 (6 bases). V was clipped by 4 bases and J by 5 bases, with 14 bases between them. Looked up from germline, CDR1 is WSHSY and CDR2 is SAAADI. The CDR3 spans 15 residues. The CDR3 sequence is CASSVSGHPNEKLFF. The CDR3, as DNA: TGCGCCAGCAGTGTATCGGGACATCCAAATGAAAAACTGTTTTTT.

The CDR3 DNA sequence: TGTGCCAGCAGCTTAGCGGACAGTTCCTCTGGAAACACCATATATTTT. Its translation: CASSLADSSSGNTIYF. The chain uses TRBV7-6 and TRBJ1-3; perhaps TRBD1 as D (6 bases). Germline V gives CDR1 SGHVS, CDR2 FNYEAQ. The V end was cut by 0 bases, the J end by 0 bases, with 9 bases between. CDR3 length: 16 residues.

The V gene is TRBV6-5, the J gene TRBJ1-4; D is perhaps TRBD1 (5 bases). Germline V CDR1 and CDR2: MNHEY, SVGAGI. CDR3 size: 14 residues. Trimming stripped 7 bases from V and 7 bases from J, with 16 bases between. The CDR3, as DNA: TGTGCCAGCACTCGACAGCCGGGGGGTGAAAAACTGTTTTTT. Its protein is CASTRQPGGEKLFF.

V usage is TRBV9 and J usage is TRBJ2-3; 11 bases agree with TRBD2. V was clipped by 0 bases and J by 4 bases; unmatched bases: 7. This CDR3 is 17 amino acids long. Germline CDR1 and CDR2: SGDLS and YYNGEE. The CDR3 DNA sequence: TGTGCCAGCAGCGTAGGAGGTACTAGCGGGGGCTCAGATACGCAGTATTTT. This codes for CASSVGGTSGGSDTQYF. Together with reference TRBV9 and TRBJ2-3, the CDR3 gives the full variable domain: DSGVTQTPKHLITATGQRVTLRCSPRSGDLSVYWYQQSLDQGLQFLIQYYNGEERAKGNILERFSAQQFPDLHSELNLSSLELGDSALYFCASSVGGTSGGSDTQYFGPGTRLTVL.

This chain links TRBV5-1 with TRBJ1-2, with D possibly TRBD1 on 5 matching bases. This CDR3 region has 15 residues. The germline V gene has CDR1 SGHRS and CDR2 YFSETQ. Trimming shortened V by 1 base and J by 7 bases, and 17 bases separated the two germline ends. This chain's CDR3 is CASSLRIGEGGGYTF. Here the CDR3 DNA reads TGCGCCAGCAGCTTGCGGATAGGGGAAGGCGGTGGCTACACCTTC.

This sequence joins TRBV5-6 and TRBJ2-5; 9 nucleotides match TRBD1. CDR1 is SGHDT, CDR2 YYEEEE, per germline. The CDR3 is 18 amino acids. J lost 4 bases, V lost 4 bases, and 17 bases had no gene match. The CDR3 reads CASSQTYPRGQGGETQYF. The CDR3 region has the DNA TGTGCCAGCAGCCAAACCTACCCCCGGGGACAGGGCGGAGAGACCCAGTACTTC.

The rearrangement links TRBV27 to TRBJ2-7; tentatively, D is TRBD2 (5 bases). V was clipped by 5 bases and J by 5 bases, with 16 bases between them. Germline lookup yields CDR1 MNHEY and CDR2 SMNVEV (reference sequence). The length of the CDR3 is 14 residues. The DNA for the CDR3 is TGTGCCAGCAGTCCCCGGGGAGTGGAGGACGAGCAGTACTTC. Amino acid sequence: CASSPRGVEDEQYF.

This clone was observed once. The chain employs TRBV5-1 and TRBJ2-5; 7 nucleotides align to TRBD1. Germline CDR1 reads SGHRS; CDR2 reads YFSETQ. With V trimmed by 0 bases and J by 0 bases, 5 bases remained unmatched. The CDR3 length is 16 residues. CDR3 DNA: TGCGCCAGCAGCTTGGGGGACAGACTAAACCAAGAGACCCAGTACTTC. Its protein is CASSLGDRLNQETQYF.

The J gene is TRBJ1-2, the V gene TRBV18; 7 bases agree with TRBD1. Germline values: CDR1 KGHSH, CDR2 LQKENI. CDR3 length equals 14 residues. Unmatched junction bases numbered 4, after V lost 4 bases and J lost 2 bases. As DNA, the CDR3 is TGTGCCAGCTCACAATCGACAGGGAACTATGGCTACACCTTC. The encoded protein is CASSQSTGNYGYTF.

The chain carries TRBV4-3 and TRBJ1-1; 10 bases match TRBD1. CDR1 is LGHNA, CDR2 YSLEER, per germline. V shed 1 base, J shed 3 bases, and the junction held 11 bases outside the gene matches. The CDR3 extends over 18 amino acids. CDR3 amino acids: CASSQGPGQGPIYTEAFF. In DNA form, the CDR3 reads TGCGCCAGCAGCCAAGGCCCGGGACAGGGGCCTATCTACACTGAAGCTTTCTTT.

V is TRBV19 and J is TRBJ1-5; weak D call: TRBD1 (6 bases). This CDR3 is 15 amino acids long. Germline V gene sequence: CDR1 LNHDA, CDR2 SQIVND (reference sequence). The V end lost 5 bases, the J end lost 2 bases, and 13 bases lay between the germline ends. The CDR3 region has the DNA TGTGCCAGTAGTGTCATGGACAGCGGCAATCAGCCCCAGCATTTT. Protein sequence: CASSVMDSGNQPQHF.

The CDR3 nucleotides are TGTGCCAGCAGTCCCCTAAGGGACAGGGATGAAAAACTGTTTTTT. Translating gives CASSPLRDRDEKLFF. The V call is TRBV6-5, the J call TRBJ1-4, with TRBD1 matching over 9 bases. The J segment lost 6 bases and the V segment lost 5 bases, leaving 7 bases of the junction unmatched. The CDR3 totals 15 residues. Germline CDR1 reads MNHEY; CDR2 reads SVGAGI.